The table lists the clone carrying this T cell receptor (beta chain) with a count of one. The sample comes from a study of blood T cell repertoires in COVID-19. With 3 bases removed from V and 3 bases from J, the gap between germline ends came to 11 bases. Looked up from germline, CDR1 is MNHNS and CDR2 is SASEGT. The CDR3 contains 14 residues. Generated by immunoSEQ multiplex PCR, the TCRdb table keeps only in-frame clones and is missing some. The top ten clones hold about 3% of a sample with 300,000 to 450,000 clones, around 90% of them seen once. The chain links TRBV6-1 to TRBJ2-5; D perhaps matches TRBD1 (6 bases). Sequencing used peripheral blood. This receptor was obtained from a human donor in a cohort sampled during active COVID-19. DNA of the CDR3: TGTGCCAGCAGTGAGCTACAGGGTGAAGAGACCCAGTACTTC. Translated: CASSELQGEETQYF.